The clone carrying this TCR beta chain was detected only once. Everyone who took part was about 18 to 89 years old, and they came from about two dozen US areas. These data come from a study of blood T cell repertoires in COVID-19. Whole-study context: Specimens from acute and convalescent COVID-19 originated in the United States, Italy and Spain.

V was shortened by 5 bases and J by 6 bases, with 16 bases between the two germline ends. Germline assignment: CDR1 MNHEY and CDR2 SMNVEV (reference sequence). This CDR3 comprises 14 residues. Sequencing was performed with immunoSEQ multiplex PCR; in TCRdb, only in-frame clones are kept and a portion is missing. The sample holds approximately 240,000 clones, roughly 90% seen once. The gene calls are TRBV27 and TRBJ1-2; possibly TRBD1 for D (6 bases). The sequenced sample was PBMCs or T cells enriched from blood (not recorded which). The source of this sequence is a woman between 25 and 40 years old with acute COVID-19. The CDR3 sequence is CASSPQNRAHGYTF. As DNA, the CDR3 is TGTGCCAGCAGTCCCCAGAACAGGGCACATGGCTACACCTTC.